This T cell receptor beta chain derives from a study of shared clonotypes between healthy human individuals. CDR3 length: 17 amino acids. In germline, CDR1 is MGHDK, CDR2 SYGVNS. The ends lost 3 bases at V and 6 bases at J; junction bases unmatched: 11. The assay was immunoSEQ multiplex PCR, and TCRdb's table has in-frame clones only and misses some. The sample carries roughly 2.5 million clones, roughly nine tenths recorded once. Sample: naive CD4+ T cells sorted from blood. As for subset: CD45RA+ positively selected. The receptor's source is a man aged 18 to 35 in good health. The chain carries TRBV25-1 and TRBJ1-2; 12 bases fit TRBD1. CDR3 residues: CASSDPTPGQGANGYTF. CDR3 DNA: TGTGCCAGCAGTGACCCCACACCGGGACAGGGGGCGAATGGCTACACCTTC.